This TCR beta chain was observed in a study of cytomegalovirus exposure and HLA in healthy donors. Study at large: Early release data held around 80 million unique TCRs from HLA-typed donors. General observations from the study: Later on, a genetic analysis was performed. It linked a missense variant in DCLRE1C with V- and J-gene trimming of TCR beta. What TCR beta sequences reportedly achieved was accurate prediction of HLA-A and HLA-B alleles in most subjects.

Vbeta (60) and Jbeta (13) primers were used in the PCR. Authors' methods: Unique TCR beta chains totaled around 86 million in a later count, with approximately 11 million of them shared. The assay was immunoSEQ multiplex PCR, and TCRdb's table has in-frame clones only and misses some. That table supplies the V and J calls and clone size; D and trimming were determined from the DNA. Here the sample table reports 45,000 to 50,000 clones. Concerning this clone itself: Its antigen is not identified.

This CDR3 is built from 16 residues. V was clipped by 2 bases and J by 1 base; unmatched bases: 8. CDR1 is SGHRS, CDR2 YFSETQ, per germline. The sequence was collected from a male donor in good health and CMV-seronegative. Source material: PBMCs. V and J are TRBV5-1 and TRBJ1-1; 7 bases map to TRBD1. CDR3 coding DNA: TGCGCCAGCAGCTTACTAAGGACAGGAGGGAACACTGAAGCTTTCTTT. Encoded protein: CASSLLRTGGNTEAFF.